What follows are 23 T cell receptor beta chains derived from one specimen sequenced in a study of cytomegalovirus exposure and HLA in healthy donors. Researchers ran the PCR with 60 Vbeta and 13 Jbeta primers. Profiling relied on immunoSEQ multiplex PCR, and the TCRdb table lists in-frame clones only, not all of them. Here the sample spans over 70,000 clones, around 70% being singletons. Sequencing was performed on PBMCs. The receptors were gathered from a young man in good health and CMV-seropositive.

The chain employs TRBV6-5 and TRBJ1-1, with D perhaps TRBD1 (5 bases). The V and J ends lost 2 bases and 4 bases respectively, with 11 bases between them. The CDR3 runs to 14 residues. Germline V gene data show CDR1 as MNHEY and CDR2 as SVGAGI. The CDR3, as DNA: TGTGCCAGCAGTTACAGCGGCGGGGGCACTGAAGCTTTCTTT. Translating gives CASSYSGGGTEAFF.

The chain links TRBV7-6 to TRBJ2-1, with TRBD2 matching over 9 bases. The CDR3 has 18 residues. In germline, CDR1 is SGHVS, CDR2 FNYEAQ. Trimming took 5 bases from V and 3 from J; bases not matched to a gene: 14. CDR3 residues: CASSQRVASGINYNEQFF. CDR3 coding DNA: TGTGCCAGCAGCCAAAGGGTGGCTAGCGGGATTAACTACAATGAGCAGTTCTTC.

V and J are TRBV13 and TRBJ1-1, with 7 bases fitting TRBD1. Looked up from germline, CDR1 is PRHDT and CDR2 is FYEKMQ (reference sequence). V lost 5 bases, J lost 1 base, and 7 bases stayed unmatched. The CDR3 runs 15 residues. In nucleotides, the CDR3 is TGTGCCAGCAGCCCAAACAGGGGAGGGAACACTGAAGCTTTCTTT. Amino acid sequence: CASSPNRGGNTEAFF.

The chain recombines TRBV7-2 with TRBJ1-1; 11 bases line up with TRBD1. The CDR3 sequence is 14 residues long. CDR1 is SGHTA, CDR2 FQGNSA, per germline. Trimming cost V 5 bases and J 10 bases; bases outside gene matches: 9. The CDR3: CASSADRGRWGAFF. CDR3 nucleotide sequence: TGTGCCAGCAGCGCGGACAGGGGGCGATGGGGAGCTTTCTTT.

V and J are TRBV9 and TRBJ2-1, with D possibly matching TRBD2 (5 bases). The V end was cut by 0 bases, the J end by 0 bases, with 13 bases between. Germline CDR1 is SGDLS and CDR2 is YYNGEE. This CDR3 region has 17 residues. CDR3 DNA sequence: TGTGCCAGCAGCGTAGCCTCCGGAGCGGCCTCCTACAATGAGCAGTTCTTC. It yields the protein CASSVASGAASYNEQFF.

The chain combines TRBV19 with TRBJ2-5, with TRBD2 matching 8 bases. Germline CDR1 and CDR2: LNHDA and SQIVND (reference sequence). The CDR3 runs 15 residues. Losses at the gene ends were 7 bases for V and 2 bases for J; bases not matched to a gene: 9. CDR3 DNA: TGTGCCAGTACCTCTTTAGCGGGGCCTCAAGAGACCCAGTACTTC. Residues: CASTSLAGPQETQYF.

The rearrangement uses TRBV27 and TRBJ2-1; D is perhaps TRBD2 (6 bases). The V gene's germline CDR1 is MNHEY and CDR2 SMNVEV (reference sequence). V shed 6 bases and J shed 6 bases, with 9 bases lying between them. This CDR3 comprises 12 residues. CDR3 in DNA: TGTGCCAGCAGGGTGGGGGGCAATGAGCAGTTCTTC. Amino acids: CASRVGGNEQFF.

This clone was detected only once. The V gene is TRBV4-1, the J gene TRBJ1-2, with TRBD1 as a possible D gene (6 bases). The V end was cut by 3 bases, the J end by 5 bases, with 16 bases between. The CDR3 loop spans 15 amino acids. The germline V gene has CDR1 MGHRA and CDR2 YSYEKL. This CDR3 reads CASSQEITGPYGYTF. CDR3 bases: TGCGCCAGCAGCCAGGAAATTACAGGGCCTTATGGCTACACCTTC.

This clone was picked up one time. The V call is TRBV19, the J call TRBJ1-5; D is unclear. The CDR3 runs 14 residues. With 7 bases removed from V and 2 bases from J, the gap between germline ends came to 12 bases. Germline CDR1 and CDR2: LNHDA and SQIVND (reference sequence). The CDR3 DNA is TGTGCCAGTACCGCCATCGGGGGCAATCAGCCCCAGCATTTT. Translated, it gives CASTAIGGNQPQHF.

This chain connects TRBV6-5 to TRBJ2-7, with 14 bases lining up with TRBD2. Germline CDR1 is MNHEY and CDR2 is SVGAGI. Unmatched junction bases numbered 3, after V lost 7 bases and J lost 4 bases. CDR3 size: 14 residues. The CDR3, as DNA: TGTGCCAGCATTGGGACTAGCGGGAGTTACGAGCAGTACTTC. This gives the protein CASIGTSGSYEQYF.

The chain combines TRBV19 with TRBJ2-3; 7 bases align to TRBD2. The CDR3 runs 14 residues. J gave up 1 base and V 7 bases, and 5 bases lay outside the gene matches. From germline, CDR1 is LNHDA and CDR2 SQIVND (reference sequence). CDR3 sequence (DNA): TGTGCCAGTACATCGGGAGGTGGCACAGATACGCAGTATTTT. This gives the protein CASTSGGGTDTQYF.

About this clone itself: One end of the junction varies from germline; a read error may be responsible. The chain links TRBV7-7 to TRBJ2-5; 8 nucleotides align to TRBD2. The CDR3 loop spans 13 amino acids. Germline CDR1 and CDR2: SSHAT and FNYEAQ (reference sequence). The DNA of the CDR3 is TGTGCTAGCAGCTCGGAGCGGGGGGAGACCCAGTACTTC. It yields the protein CASSSERGETQYF.

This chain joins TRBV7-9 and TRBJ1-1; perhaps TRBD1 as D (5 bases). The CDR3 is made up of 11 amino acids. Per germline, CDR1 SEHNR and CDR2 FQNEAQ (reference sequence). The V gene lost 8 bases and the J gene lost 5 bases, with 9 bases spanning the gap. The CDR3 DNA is TGTGCCAGCGGACGGGGGACTGAAGCTTTCTTT. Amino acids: CASGRGTEAFF.

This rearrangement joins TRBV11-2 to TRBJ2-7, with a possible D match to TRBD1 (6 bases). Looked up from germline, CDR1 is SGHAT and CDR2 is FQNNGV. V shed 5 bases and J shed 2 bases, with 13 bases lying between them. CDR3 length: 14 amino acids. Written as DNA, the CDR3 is TGTGCCAGCAGCCTAATGACAGGCCCCTACGAGCAGTACTTC. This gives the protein CASSLMTGPYEQYF.

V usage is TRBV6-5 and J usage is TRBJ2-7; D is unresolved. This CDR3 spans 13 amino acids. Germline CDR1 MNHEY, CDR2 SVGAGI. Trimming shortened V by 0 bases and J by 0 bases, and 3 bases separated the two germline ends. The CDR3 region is CASSYSNSYEQYF. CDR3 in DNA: TGTGCCAGCAGTTACTCCAACTCCTACGAGCAGTACTTC.

The CDR3 here is CASSMPGGKGGEQFF. CDR3 sequence (DNA): TGTGCCAGCAGCATGCCGGGAGGCAAGGGGGGTGAGCAGTTCTTC. The genes are TRBV6-6 and TRBJ2-1, with a weak D call TRBD2 (7 bases). The CDR3 covers 15 residues. Germline values: CDR1 MNHNY, CDR2 SVGAGI (reference sequence). V was cut by 6 bases and J by 9 bases, with 21 bases left in between.

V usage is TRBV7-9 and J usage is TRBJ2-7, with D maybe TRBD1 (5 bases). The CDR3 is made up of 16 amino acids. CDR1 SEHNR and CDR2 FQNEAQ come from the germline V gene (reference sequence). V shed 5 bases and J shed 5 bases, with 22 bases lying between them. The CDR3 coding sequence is TGTGCCAGCAGCCCGACGTGGTTTCCCCAGGGTGACGAGCAGTACTTC. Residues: CASSPTWFPQGDEQYF.

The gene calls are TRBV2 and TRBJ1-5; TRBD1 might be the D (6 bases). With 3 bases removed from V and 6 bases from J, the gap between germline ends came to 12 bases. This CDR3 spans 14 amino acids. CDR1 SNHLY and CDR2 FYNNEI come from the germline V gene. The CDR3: CASSETGTIQPQHF. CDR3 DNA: TGTGCCAGCAGTGAGACCGGGACAATTCAGCCCCAGCATTTT.

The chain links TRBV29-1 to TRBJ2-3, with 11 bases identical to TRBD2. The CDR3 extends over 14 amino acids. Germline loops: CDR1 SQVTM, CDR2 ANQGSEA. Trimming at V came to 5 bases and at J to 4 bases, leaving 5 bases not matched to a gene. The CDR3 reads CSVSSGGYPDTQYF. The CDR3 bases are TGCAGCGTTTCTAGCGGGGGGTACCCAGATACGCAGTATTTT.

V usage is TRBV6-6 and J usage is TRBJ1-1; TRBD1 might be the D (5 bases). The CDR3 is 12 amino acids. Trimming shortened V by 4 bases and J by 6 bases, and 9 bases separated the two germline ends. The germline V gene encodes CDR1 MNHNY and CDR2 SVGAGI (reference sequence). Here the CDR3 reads CASSSGGAEAFF. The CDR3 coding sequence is TGTGCCAGCAGTTCGGGGGGGGCTGAAGCTTTCTTT.

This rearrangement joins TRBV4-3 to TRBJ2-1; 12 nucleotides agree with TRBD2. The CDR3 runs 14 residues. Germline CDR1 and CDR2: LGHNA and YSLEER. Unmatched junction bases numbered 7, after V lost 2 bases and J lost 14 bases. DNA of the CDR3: TGCGCCAGCAGCCAAACTAGCGGGAGGTCCCGGGAGTTCTTC. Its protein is CASSQTSGRSREFF.

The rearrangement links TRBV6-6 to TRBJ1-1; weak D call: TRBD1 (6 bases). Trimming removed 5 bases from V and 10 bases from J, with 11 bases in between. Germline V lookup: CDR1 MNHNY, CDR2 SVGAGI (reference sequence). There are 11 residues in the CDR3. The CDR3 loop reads CASSRTVSAFF. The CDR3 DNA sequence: TGTGCCAGCAGTCGGACAGTGTCAGCTTTCTTT.

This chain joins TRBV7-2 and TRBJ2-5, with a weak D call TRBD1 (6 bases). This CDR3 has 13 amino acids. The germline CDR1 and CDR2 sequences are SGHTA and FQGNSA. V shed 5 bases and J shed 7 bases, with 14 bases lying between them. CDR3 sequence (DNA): TGTGCCAGCAGCCCTACCCTACAGGGGACCCAGTACTTC. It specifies CASSPTLQGTQYF.